Shown below are 19 T cell receptor beta chains from a single sample sequenced in a study of blood T cells in healthy people across ages. With a J-beta primer mix and a sample-barcoded 5' primer, a second PCR ran roughly 6 to 11 cycles. TCRdb processed the 5' RACE reads anew with MiXCR; each CDR3 protein has one entry. There are under 2 million distinct CDR3 sequences in the sample; about 31% occur only once, and around 11% lies in the top ten. Sequencing used blood. The receptor source for this set is a young woman in good health.

The V call is TRBV20-1, the J call TRBJ2-3; TRBD2 matches at 7 bases. The junction had 7 bases not matched to a gene; V was cut back by 7 bases and J by 6 bases. CDR3 size: 12 residues. CDR1 is DFQATT, CDR2 SNEGSKA, per germline (reference sequence). CDR3 protein: CSGISGADTQYF. DNA for the CDR3: TGCAGTGGGATAAGCGGGGCGGATACGCAGTATTTT.

This sequence joins TRBV20-1 and TRBJ2-5; D may be TRBD1 or TRBD2 (6 bases each). V lost 6 bases to trimming and J lost 5 bases, with 16 bases between them. This CDR3 has 13 residues. Germline assignment: CDR1 DFQATT and CDR2 SNEGSKA (reference sequence). CDR3 nucleotide sequence: TGCAGTGCCCCAGTGGGGGGCACGGAGACCCAGTACTTC. It is translated as CSAPVGGTETQYF.

Many counts were recorded for this clonotype. The CDR3 sequence: CASSLSPQRDNEQFF. The CDR3 region has the DNA TGTGCCAGCAGCTTATCCCCCCAAAGGGACAATGAGCAGTTCTTC. The chain has TRBV7-9 and TRBJ2-1; D call uncertain. The CDR3 consists of 15 residues. The V and J ends lost 2 bases and 5 bases respectively, with 13 bases between them. Germline CDR1 SEHNR, CDR2 FQNEAQ (reference sequence). Filled out from reference TRBV7-9 and TRBJ2-1, the complete variable domain reads DTGVSQNPRHKITKRGQNVTFRCDPISEHNRLYWYRQTLGQGPEFLTYFQNEAQLEKSRLLSDRFSAERPKGSFSTLEIQRTEQGDSAMYLCASSLSPQRDNEQFFGPGTRLTVL.

This clonotype has a handful of counts. This sequence joins TRBV9 and TRBJ2-1, with D possibly called TRBD1 or TRBD2 (5 bases each). V shed 3 bases and J shed 4 bases, with 11 bases lying between them. The CDR3 has 14 residues. Germline CDR1 reads SGDLS; CDR2 reads YYNGEE. The CDR3 sequence: CASSAGPGYNEQFF. In DNA form, the CDR3 reads TGTGCCAGCAGCGCGGGACCCGGATACAATGAGCAGTTCTTC.

Ten or more counts support this clonotype. The J gene is TRBJ2-3, the V gene TRBV29-1, with 9 bases lining up with TRBD2. The CDR3 consists of 17 residues. The germline CDR1 and CDR2 sequences are SQVTM and ANQGSEA. After removal of 1 base from V and 0 bases from J, the junction contained 8 bases not matched to a gene. The CDR3 DNA reads as TGCAGCGTTGAAGGAAACGTAGCGGGGGTTAGCACAGATACGCAGTATTTT. The encoded protein is CSVEGNVAGVSTDTQYF.

This clonotype showed up just a few times. The chain has TRBV12-3 or TRBV12-4 and TRBJ2-3; 11 bases are a match to TRBD2. This CDR3 has 18 residues. The V segment lost 5 bases and the J segment 3 bases; nucleotides outside the gene matches: 13. The CDR3 loop reads CASSPDGTSGPRTDTQYF. CDR3 nucleotide sequence: TGTGCCAGCAGTCCCGACGGGACTAGCGGCCCGCGAACAGATACGCAGTATTTT.

This clonotype was seen many times. In DNA form, the CDR3 reads TGCAGCGTTATCCTGAGCGGGAGAGAGACCTACGAGCAGTACTTC. Translating gives CSVILSGRETYEQYF. The V gene is TRBV29-1, the J gene TRBJ2-7, with TRBD2 identical over 8 bases. J lost 2 bases, V lost 5 bases, and 11 bases had no gene match. Germline CDR1 reads SQVTM; CDR2 reads ANQGSEA. The CDR3 extends over 15 amino acids.

This chain uses TRBV30 with TRBJ2-7; 8 nucleotides match TRBD1. This CDR3 spans 12 amino acids. Trimming at V came to 0 bases and at J to 6 bases, leaving 1 base not matched to a gene. Germline assignment: CDR1 GTSNPN and CDR2 SVGIG (reference sequence). CDR3 DNA: TGTGCCTGGAGTGTTCAGGGGGCCGAGCAGTACTTC. Translated, it gives CAWSVQGAEQYF.

This clonotype was found a few times. The genes are TRBV20-1 and TRBJ2-4; 10 bases line up with TRBD2. The CDR3 spans 12 residues. Germline V gene lookup returns CDR1 DFQATT and CDR2 SNEGSKA (reference sequence). V lost 2 bases and J lost 13; bases outside the gene matches: 5. The CDR3 DNA reads TGCAGTGCTAGACTAGCGGGAGTGCAGCAGTACTTC. This sequence encodes CSARLAGVQQYF.

The chain carries TRBV4-1 and TRBJ2-6; perhaps TRBD2 as D (5 bases). V was trimmed by 1 base and J by 2 bases, leaving 9 bases between them. CDR1 and CDR2 from the germline V gene are MGHRA and YSYEKL. The length of the CDR3 is 16 residues. The DNA of the CDR3 is TGCGCCAGCAGCCAAGTAATGAGGGCTGGGGCCAACGTCCTGACTTTC. It encodes CASSQVMRAGANVLTF.

The chain combines TRBV10-3 with TRBJ1-2; 10 bases match TRBD1. V lost 11 bases and J lost 6; bases outside the gene matches: 9. CDR3 length equals 13 residues. Per germline, CDR1 ENHRY and CDR2 SYGVKD. The CDR3 loop is CAAADRGQHGYTF. CDR3 bases: TGTGCCGCCGCCGACAGGGGGCAACATGGCTACACCTTC.

This clonotype showed up just a few times. The genes are TRBV7-9 and TRBJ2-3; no definite D call. The germline V and J ends were trimmed by 2 bases and 5 bases, with 11 bases remaining between them. Germline CDR1 and CDR2: SEHNR and FQNEAQ (reference sequence). CDR3 length: 14 residues. CDR3 sequence: CASSLSTLGDTQYF. CDR3 coding DNA: TGTGCCAGCAGCTTAAGCACCCTTGGAGATACGCAGTATTTT.

The chain recombines TRBV11-2 with TRBJ2-5; D not certain. V lost 1 base, J lost 3 bases, and 6 bases lay in between. CDR1 and CDR2 from the germline V gene are SGHAT and FQNNGV. The CDR3 covers 13 residues. The CDR3 loop reads CASSLALKETQYF. The CDR3 DNA reads TGTGCCAGCAGCTTAGCACTAAAAGAGACCCAGTACTTC.

This clonotype was observed at least ten times. The V gene is TRBV29-1, the J gene TRBJ1-2; no firm D call. Looked up from germline, CDR1 is SQVTM and CDR2 is ANQGSEA. V was clipped by 2 bases and J by 0 bases, with 7 bases between them. The CDR3 contains 13 residues. The CDR3 here is CSVERGTNYGYTF. The CDR3 DNA reads as TGCAGCGTTGAACGCGGCACTAACTATGGCTACACCTTC.

A few counts support this clonotype. The J gene is TRBJ2-5, the V gene TRBV20-1, with a possible D match to TRBD1 (6 bases). Per the germline V gene, CDR1 is DFQATT and CDR2 is SNEGSKA (reference sequence). V was shortened by 5 bases and J by 5 bases, with 18 bases between the two germline ends. This CDR3 comprises 14 residues. The CDR3 sequence: CSAGSDRGRETQYF. In nucleotides, the CDR3 is TGCAGTGCTGGGTCGGACAGAGGCAGGGAGACCCAGTACTTC.

V usage is TRBV7-2 and J usage is TRBJ2-5; D tentatively reads TRBD1 or TRBD2 (6 bases each). Germline V gives CDR1 SGHTA, CDR2 FQGNSA. V was clipped by 1 base and J by 11 bases, with 11 bases between them. The CDR3 runs to 12 residues. CDR3 DNA sequence: TGTGCCAGCAGCTTAGGGGGGGCATGGCAGTACTTC. Protein product: CASSLGGAWQYF.

This clonotype was counted between two and nine times. The V and J genes are TRBV7-9 and TRBJ2-7; the D is unclear. The V gene lost 3 bases and the J gene lost 7 bases, with 7 bases spanning the gap. Germline V gene sequence: CDR1 SEHNR, CDR2 FQNEAQ (reference sequence). CDR3 length equals 11 residues. CDR3 nucleotide sequence: TGTGCCAGCAGCTTCCGGTGGGAGCAGTACTTC. Its protein product is CASSFRWEQYF.

The J gene is TRBJ1-5, the V gene TRBV4-1, with TRBD1 as a possible D gene (5 bases). The CDR3 loop spans 15 amino acids. V lost 5 bases, J lost 3 bases, and 14 bases lay in between. Germline V CDR1 and CDR2: MGHRA, YSYEKL. Here the CDR3 reads CASSDRPGDNQPQHF. As DNA, the CDR3 is TGCGCCAGCAGCGACAGACCTGGGGACAATCAGCCCCAGCATTTT.

This clonotype was observed a few times. The J gene is TRBJ1-1, the V gene TRBV29-1; 7 nucleotides match TRBD1. Germline trimming cut 5 bases from V and 0 bases from J; bases unmatched to any gene: 9. The CDR3 is made up of 15 amino acids. The germline gives CDR1 SQVTM, CDR2 ANQGSEA. The CDR3 region is CSVKRQGLMNTEAFF. CDR3 nucleotides: TGCAGCGTTAAAAGACAGGGCCTAATGAACACTGAAGCTTTCTTT.